What follows is one T cell receptor beta chain and its context. The treatment is: about 20 received Ad26.COV2.S at low or high dose, single or two shots; several received placebo; per-sample allocation not given. Material that was analyzed had been drawn on day 63 after the first vaccine or placebo injection. The administered vaccine (an Ad26 vector) expressed Wuhan-strain SARS-CoV-2 spike. The data were obtained in a study of Ad26.COV2.S vaccination and SARS-CoV-2 variants. Across the study: The donor was enrolled in the Ad26.COV2.S arm of the COV1001 trial. Once, or twice with 56 days between doses, Ad26.COV2.S was given intramuscularly.

Germline values: CDR1 SGDLS, CDR2 YYNGEE. The V and J ends lost 4 bases and 4 bases respectively, with 14 bases between them. This CDR3 has 15 residues. Repertoires were generated with immunoSEQ multiplex PCR, while TCRdb's copy carries only in-frame clones and drops some. The sample has under 500,000 clones, 92% seen once. The receptor was derived from a person between 18 and 59 years old who received the Ad26.COV2.S COVID-19 vaccine or a placebo. This sequence joins TRBV9 and TRBJ2-2; D gene unclear. The sample consisted of peripheral blood, taken in a trial of Ad26.COV2.S vaccine versus placebo. The chain's CDR3 is CASSPRLNPTGELFF. The CDR3, as DNA: TGTGCCAGCAGCCCCCGGCTCAACCCCACCGGGGAGCTGTTTTTT.